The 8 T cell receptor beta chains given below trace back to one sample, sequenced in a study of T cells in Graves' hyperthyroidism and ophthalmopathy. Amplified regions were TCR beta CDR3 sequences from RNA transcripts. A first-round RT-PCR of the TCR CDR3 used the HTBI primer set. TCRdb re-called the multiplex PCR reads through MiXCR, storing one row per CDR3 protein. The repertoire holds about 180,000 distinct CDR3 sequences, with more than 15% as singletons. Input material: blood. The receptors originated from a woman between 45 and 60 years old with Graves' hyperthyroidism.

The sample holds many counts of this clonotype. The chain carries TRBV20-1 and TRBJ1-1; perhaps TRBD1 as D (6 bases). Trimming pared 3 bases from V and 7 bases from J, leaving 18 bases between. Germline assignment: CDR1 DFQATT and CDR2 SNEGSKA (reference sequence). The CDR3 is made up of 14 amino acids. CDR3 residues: CSARGDIGGNEAFF. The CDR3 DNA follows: TGCAGTGCTAGGGGGGACATCGGGGGGAATGAAGCTTTCTTT.

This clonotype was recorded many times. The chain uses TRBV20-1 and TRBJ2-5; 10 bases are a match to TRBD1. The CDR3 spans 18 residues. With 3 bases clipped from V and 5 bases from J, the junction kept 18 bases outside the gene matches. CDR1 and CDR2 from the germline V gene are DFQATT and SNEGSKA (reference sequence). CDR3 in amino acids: CSASHLYLDRGHAETQYF. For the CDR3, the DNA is TGCAGTGCTAGTCACCTCTACCTTGACAGGGGGCATGCGGAGACCCAGTACTTC.

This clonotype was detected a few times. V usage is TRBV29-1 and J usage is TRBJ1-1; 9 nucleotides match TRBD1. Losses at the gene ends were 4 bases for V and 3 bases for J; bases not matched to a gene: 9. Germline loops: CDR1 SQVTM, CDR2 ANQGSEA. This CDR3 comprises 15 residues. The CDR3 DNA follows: TGCAGCGTTGGAGACAAACAGGGGGCTGACACTGAAGCTTTCTTT. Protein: CSVGDKQGADTEAFF.

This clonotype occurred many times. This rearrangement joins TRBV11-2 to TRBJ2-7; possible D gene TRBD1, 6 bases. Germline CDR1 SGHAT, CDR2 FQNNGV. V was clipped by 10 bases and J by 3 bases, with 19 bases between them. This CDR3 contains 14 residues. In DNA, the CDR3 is TGTGCCACCTCCAGGGGACAAGTACTCTACGAGCAGTACTTC. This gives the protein CATSRGQVLYEQYF.

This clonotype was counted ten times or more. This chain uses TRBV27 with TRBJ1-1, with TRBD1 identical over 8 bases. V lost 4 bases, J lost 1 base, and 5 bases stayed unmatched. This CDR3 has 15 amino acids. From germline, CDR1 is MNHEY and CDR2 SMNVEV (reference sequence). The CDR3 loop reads CASSSNQGANTEAFF. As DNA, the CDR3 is TGTGCCAGCAGTTCAAACCAGGGGGCGAACACTGAAGCTTTCTTT.

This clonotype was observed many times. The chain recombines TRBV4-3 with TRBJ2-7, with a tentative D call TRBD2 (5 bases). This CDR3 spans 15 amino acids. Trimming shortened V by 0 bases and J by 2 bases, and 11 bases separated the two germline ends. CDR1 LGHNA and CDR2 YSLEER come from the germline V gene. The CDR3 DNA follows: TGCGCCAGCAGCCAAGATCCTACGGGGACCTACGAGCAGTACTTC. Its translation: CASSQDPTGTYEQYF.

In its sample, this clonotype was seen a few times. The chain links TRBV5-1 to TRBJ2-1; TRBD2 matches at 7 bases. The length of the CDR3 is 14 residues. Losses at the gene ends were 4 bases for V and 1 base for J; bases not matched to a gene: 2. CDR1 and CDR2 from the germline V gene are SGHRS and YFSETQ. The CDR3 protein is CASSTGLSYNEQFF. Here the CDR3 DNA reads TGCGCCAGCAGCACGGGACTATCCTACAATGAGCAGTTCTTC. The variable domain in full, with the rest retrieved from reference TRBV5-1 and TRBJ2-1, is KAGVTQTPRYLIKTRGQQVTLSCSPISGHRSVSWYQQTPGQGLQFLFEYFSETQRNKGNFPGRFSGRQFSNSRSEMNVSTLELGDSALYLCASSTGLSYNEQFFGPGTRLTVL.

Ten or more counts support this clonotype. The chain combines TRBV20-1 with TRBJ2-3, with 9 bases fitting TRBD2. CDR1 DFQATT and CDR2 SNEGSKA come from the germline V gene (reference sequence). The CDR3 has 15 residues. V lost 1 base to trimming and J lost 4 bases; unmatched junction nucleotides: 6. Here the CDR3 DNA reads TGCAGTGCTAGAGTTTTGGTAGCGGGGGCAGATACGCAGTATTTT. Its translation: CSARVLVAGADTQYF.